Many counts were recorded for the clone carrying this TCR beta chain. Its antigen is currently unknown. Germline values: CDR1 ENHRY, CDR2 SYGVKD. With 6 bases removed from V and 2 bases from J, the gap between germline ends came to 15 bases. CDR3 length: 15 residues. Quantitative 5'-RACE with molecular barcodes was used to make the TCR beta libraries. TCRdb passed the 5' RACE reads through MiXCR, listing each CDR3 protein once. The table includes over 60,000 distinct CDR3 sequences, about 5.2% detected once. These data come from a study of CD8 T cells in ankylosing spondylitis. The study's findings and limits: One TCR beta motif, made up of 7 or 8 highly homologous variants, appeared characteristic of ankylosing spondylitis blood. Some motif variants were previously reported in reactive arthritis synovial fluid and blood. Reportedly, matched ankylosing spondylitis synovial fluid was significantly enriched for disease-linked clones.

This clonotype was obtained from a male donor with ankylosing spondylitis or in good health (not recorded which). The genes are TRBV10-3 and TRBJ2-3; D is unresolved. The sample comprised blood, either unsorted or a sorted T cell fraction (not recorded which). Here the CDR3 reads CAISPGLGYTDTQYF. CDR3 in DNA: TGTGCCATCAGCCCGGGTCTCGGATACACAGATACGCAGTATTTT.